This T cell receptor beta chain was recorded in a study of blood T cell repertoires in COVID-19. Study in general: The United States, Italy and Spain were the sources of the acute and convalescent COVID-19 samples.

As processed by the authors: Reference gene primer amplification gave nucleated cell count estimates. Data came from immunoSEQ multiplex PCR; TCRdb stores just in-frame clones and leaves some out. V, J and clone size are those of that table, while D and trimming were read from the DNA. The repertoire holds more than 350,000 clones, around 87% seen once, with less than 11% in the top ten. Seattle-derived patients entered the study during active infection and were followed longitudinally. V shed 10 bases, J shed 0 bases, and the junction held 4 bases outside the gene matches. The CDR3 has 13 amino acids. Germline assignment: CDR1 ENHRY and CDR2 SYGVKD.

The rearrangement joins TRBV10-3 to TRBJ2-3, with TRBD1 identical over 7 bases. Source material: peripheral blood. The sequence was collected from a woman in her 30s with COVID-19, enrolled during active disease. The CDR3 bases are TGTGCCACCAGGGACAGTAGCACAGATACGCAGTATTTT. This gives the protein CATRDSSTDTQYF.